This TCR beta chain was retrieved from a study of vaccination and CD4 T cells after COVID-19. Cultured CD4+ T cell DNA was sequenced using the Oncomine TCR Beta short-read assay. TCRdb re-called the PCR reads with MiXCR, one entry per CDR3 protein. This table has about 19,000 distinct CDR3 sequences, around 42% appearing once. The sample's treatment: roughly 11-day PBMC culture with coronavirus spike peptide pools or control peptides (ViraFEST assay). Antigen-specific T cells were expanded with peptide pools by ViraFEST, and TCRs were then sequenced. Wells that each held about 2 million PBMCs were cultured with 9.5 to 10 IU/ml IL-2 and approximately 10 ug/ml peptide pools. Study outcomes and limitations: A relatively small number of convalescent patients were studied, and no early post-infection timepoints were included.

This clonotype was counted only a few times. Its antigen remains unidentified. The CDR3 is 14 residues long. CDR1 SGHTA and CDR2 FQGNSA come from the germline V gene. V shed 5 bases and J 6 bases; nucleotides not matched to a gene: 7. Material: cultured CD4+ T cells from blood. V gene TRBV7-2 combines with J gene TRBJ2-7; TRBD1 matches at 10 bases. The source of this sequence is a human donor with COVID-19. This CDR3 reads CASSPAGTGVEQYF. Written as DNA, the CDR3 is TGTGCCAGCAGCCCCGCCGGGACAGGGGTCGAGCAGTACTTC.